These 30 T cell receptor beta chains originate from one sample sequenced in a study of blood T cell repertoires in COVID-19. Libraries were prepared by immunoSEQ multiplex PCR; TCRdb keeps only in-frame clonotypes and omits some of them. The table includes 230,000 or so clones, approximately 89% detected once. The sequencing sample was made of PBMCs or T cells enriched from blood (not recorded which). The receptor source for this set is a woman in her thirties or forties with acute COVID-19.

This chain uses TRBV4-3 with TRBJ1-4; no definite D call. This CDR3 is built from 14 residues. The germline V gene encodes CDR1 LGHNA and CDR2 YSLEER. The V and J ends lost 0 bases and 4 bases respectively, with 6 bases between them. Here the CDR3 reads CASSQDPVNEKLFF. The CDR3 DNA follows: TGCGCCAGCAGCCAAGACCCAGTTAATGAAAAACTGTTTTTT.

CDR3 sequence (DNA): TGTGCCAGCAGCTTAGGGGGGCGGCTAGCGGGAGGGGATACGCAGTATTTT. Translated, it gives CASSLGGRLAGGDTQYF. This rearrangement joins TRBV7-2 to TRBJ2-3; TRBD2 agrees at 12 bases. This CDR3 contains 17 residues. V was pared by 1 base and J by 6 bases, with 8 bases of the junction left unmatched. Germline CDR1 is SGHTA and CDR2 is FQGNSA.

In its sample, this clone was seen once. The CDR3 nucleotides read TGTGCAAGTCGCTTTCGAGAGAACACCGGGGAGCTGTTTTTT. Translating gives CASRFRENTGELFF. The chain is built from TRBV12-2 and TRBJ2-2; the DNA was not used to check the table's D call, TRBD2. TRBV12-2 is described as a pseudogene. The CDR3 is 14 amino acids.

V gene TRBV9 combines with J gene TRBJ2-2; D is perhaps TRBD1 (6 bases). Per the germline V gene, CDR1 is SGDLS and CDR2 is YYNGEE. V was shortened by 3 bases and J by 3 bases, with 9 bases between the two germline ends. There are 14 residues in the CDR3. The CDR3 region is CASSDRQDTGELFF. For the CDR3, the DNA is TGTGCCAGCAGCGACCGACAGGACACCGGGGAGCTGTTTTTT.

The rearrangement uses TRBV9 and TRBJ1-5; perhaps TRBD1 as D (6 bases). Germline CDR1 reads SGDLS; CDR2 reads YYNGEE. The CDR3 is 15 amino acids. Trimming cost V 3 bases and J 0 bases, with 10 bases left between them. Here the CDR3 reads CASSDGQSSNQPQHF. For the CDR3, the DNA is TGTGCCAGCAGCGATGGACAGTCTAGCAATCAGCCCCAGCATTTT.

The CDR3 DNA reads TGCGCCAGCAGCTTGGGATCTAGCGGGGGTGTCAATGAGCAGTTCTTC. It translates to CASSLGSSGGVNEQFF. J is TRBJ2-1 and V is TRBV5-1; 10 nucleotides agree with TRBD2. The V gene's germline CDR1 is SGHRS and CDR2 YFSETQ. The junction had 6 bases not matched to a gene; V was cut back by 0 bases and J by 6 bases. The CDR3 consists of 16 residues.

The chain links TRBV27 to TRBJ1-5; maybe TRBD1 (6 bases). The ends were cut back, 8 bases at V and 6 bases at J, with 20 bases in the middle. CDR3 length: 15 residues. The germline V gene encodes CDR1 MNHEY and CDR2 SMNVEV (reference sequence). The CDR3, as DNA: TGTGCCAGCCGCCCGGGGGGCCTCAGGCTTCAGCCCCAGCATTTT. Encoded protein: CASRPGGLRLQPQHF.

This rearrangement joins TRBV10-1 to TRBJ2-7; 8 bases are a match to TRBD2. The CDR3 is 17 residues long. Germline trimming cut 4 bases from V and 6 bases from J; bases unmatched to any gene: 17. CDR1 and CDR2 from the germline V gene are WNHNN and SYGVQD (reference sequence). In DNA form, the CDR3 reads TGCGCCAGCAGTGTACGGGAGGGCCGGGATTTAGGTTGCGAGCAGTACGTC. Translating gives CASSVREGRDLGCEQYV.

V gene TRBV6-5 combines with J gene TRBJ1-1; D is undetermined. The CDR3 consists of 14 residues. Germline lookup yields CDR1 MNHEY and CDR2 SVGAGI. V was clipped by 5 bases and J by 4 bases, with 14 bases between them. The CDR3 reads CASSLTRAGTEAFF. The DNA for the CDR3 is TGTGCCAGCAGTCTTACGCGGGCGGGCACTGAAGCTTTCTTT.

V gene TRBV24-1 combines with J gene TRBJ2-2; 7 positions agree with TRBD1. Germline CDR1 and CDR2: KGHDR and SFDVKD. The trim removed 5 bases at V and 4 bases at J, leaving 9 bases unmatched. CDR3 size: 16 residues. CDR3 bases: TGTGCCACCAGTGTTTACGGTGCAGGGGGCACCGGGGAGCTGTTTTTT. Its translation is CATSVYGAGGTGELFF.

The chain carries TRBV11-2 and TRBJ2-2; 8 bases are shared with TRBD1. This CDR3 is 15 amino acids long. Germline-derived CDR1 and CDR2 are SGHAT and FQNNGV. Trimming took 3 bases from V and 5 from J; bases not matched to a gene: 5. The CDR3 DNA reads TGTGCCAGCAGCTTGAACAGGGGGTTAACCGGGGAGCTGTTTTTT. It translates to CASSLNRGLTGELFF.

This chain links TRBV10-1 with TRBJ1-2, with 7 bases matching TRBD1. V trimming: 3 bases; J trimming: 7 bases; junction bases outside the gene matches: 23. Germline-derived CDR1 and CDR2 are WNHNN and SYGVQD (reference sequence). This CDR3 has 19 amino acids. CDR3 sequence: CASSDRNTGAPVPPSGYTF. Here the CDR3 DNA reads TGCGCCAGCAGTGACAGAAATACAGGGGCCCCGGTACCCCCTAGTGGCTACACCTTC.

This chain links TRBV7-9 with TRBJ1-1, with D tentatively TRBD1 (5 bases). Germline CDR1 reads SEHNR; CDR2 reads FQNEAQ (reference sequence). V lost 5 bases to trimming and J lost 4 bases, with 14 bases between them. This CDR3 has 14 amino acids. CDR3 coding DNA: TGTGCCAGCAGCCTACGACAGATCGGCACTGAAGCTTTCTTT. This translates into CASSLRQIGTEAFF.

V gene TRBV19 combines with J gene TRBJ2-2; D may be TRBD2 (5 bases). The CDR3 sequence is 12 residues long. V gave up 7 bases and J gave up 7 bases, with 10 bases separating them. The germline CDR1 and CDR2 sequences are LNHDA and SQIVND (reference sequence). CDR3 sequence (DNA): TGTGCCAGTAATGGAGGATACGGGGAGCTGTTTTTT. This encodes CASNGGYGELFF.

The chain has TRBV19 and TRBJ2-4; the match to TRBD2 covers 11 bases. Germline trimming cut 0 bases from V and 0 bases from J; bases unmatched to any gene: 10. The CDR3 has 20 residues. The V gene's germline CDR1 is LNHDA and CDR2 SQIVND (reference sequence). CDR3 region: CASSIDGTSGMKGAKNIQYF. In DNA, the CDR3 is TGTGCCAGTAGTATAGATGGGACTAGCGGAATGAAGGGAGCCAAAAACATTCAGTACTTC.

The chain couples TRBV5-8 to TRBJ1-5, with 7 bases aligning to TRBD1. CDR1 and CDR2 from the germline V gene are SGHTS and YDEGEE. The CDR3 is 14 residues long. With 3 bases clipped from V and 3 bases from J, the junction kept 3 bases outside the gene matches. The CDR3 loop reads CASSSGTVNQPQHF. CDR3 nucleotides: TGTGCCAGCAGCTCCGGGACAGTCAATCAGCCCCAGCATTTT.

This sequence joins TRBV12-5 and TRBJ1-2, with D unresolved. V gave up 4 bases and J gave up 4 bases, with 13 bases separating them. The CDR3 runs to 14 residues. Germline V lookup: CDR1 LGHNT, CDR2 FRNRAP. This chain's CDR3 is CASGSFTDGYGYTF. In DNA form, the CDR3 reads TGTGCTAGTGGTTCTTTCACAGATGGCTATGGCTACACCTTC.

This clone was seen a few times. The chain carries TRBV6-5 and TRBJ1-4, with unresolved D. Between the trimmed V and J ends, which lost 4 bases and 4 bases, there was a span of 13 bases. CDR3 length equals 15 residues. The V gene's germline CDR1 is MNHEY and CDR2 SVGAGI. CDR3 sequence reads: CASSFRVHLNEKLFF. The CDR3 DNA is TGTGCCAGCAGTTTTCGGGTCCACCTTAATGAAAAACTGTTTTTT.

The chain recombines TRBV7-9 with TRBJ1-1; D perhaps matches TRBD1 (5 bases). Germline V CDR1 and CDR2: SEHNR, FQNEAQ (reference sequence). The CDR3 runs 14 residues. V lost 1 base and J 4 bases, leaving 10 bases between the germline ends. DNA for the CDR3: TGTGCCAGCAGCTTAGACGGCCAGGGCACTGAAGCTTTCTTT. It specifies CASSLDGQGTEAFF.

This chain links TRBV4-2 with TRBJ1-4, with 8 bases that match TRBD1. The germline V gene encodes CDR1 LGHNA and CDR2 YNFKEQ. This CDR3 has 17 amino acids. V shed 1 base, J shed 8 bases, and the junction held 12 bases outside the gene matches. The CDR3, as DNA: TGTGCCAGCAGCCAAGGCGCCCTCGGACAGGGAGGCGAAAAACTGTTTTTT. This codes for CASSQGALGQGGEKLFF.

V gene TRBV5-4 combines with J gene TRBJ2-1; D is possibly TRBD1 (5 bases). Germline values: CDR1 SGHNT, CDR2 YYREEE (reference sequence). Trimming removed 5 bases at V and 4 bases at J, with 10 bases between. This CDR3 region has 13 residues. The CDR3 nucleotides read TGTGCCAGCAGGGCTGACAGTTACAATGAGCAGTTCTTC. Translation gives CASRADSYNEQFF.

This sequence joins TRBV29-1 and TRBJ1-2; no reliable D call. Germline values: CDR1 SQVTM, CDR2 ANQGSEA. The germline V and J ends were trimmed by 7 bases and 6 bases, with 9 bases remaining between them. The CDR3 loop spans 10 amino acids. For the CDR3, the DNA is TGCAGCGCTTTCCTAGATGGCTACACCTTC. Translated, it gives CSAFLDGYTF.

The chain combines TRBV19 with TRBJ2-3, with 10 bases identical to TRBD1. The CDR3 is 15 residues long. V dropped 6 bases and J dropped 4; count of bases not matched to a gene: 7. CDR1 is LNHDA and CDR2 is SQIVND in the germline V gene (reference sequence). The CDR3 region has the DNA TGTGCCAGTAGAGGGACAGGGGCCGGACCAGATACGCAGTATTTT. Protein product: CASRGTGAGPDTQYF.

The gene calls are TRBV6-5 and TRBJ1-6, with D unresolved. Germline CDR1 is MNHEY and CDR2 is SVGAGI. Between the trimmed V and J ends, which lost 2 bases and 8 bases, there was a span of 4 bases. This CDR3 spans 12 amino acids. CDR3 DNA sequence: TGTGCCAGCAGTTACCAGGATTCACCCCTCCACTTT. It translates to CASSYQDSPLHF.

V gene TRBV30 combines with J gene TRBJ1-1, with TRBD1 as a possible D gene (6 bases). In germline, CDR1 is GTSNPN, CDR2 SVGIG (reference sequence). The CDR3 contains 13 residues. The V end lost 5 bases, the J end lost 5 bases, and 15 bases lay between the germline ends. CDR3 in DNA: TGTGCCTGGGGGGACAACCTGGGGACTGAAGCTTTCTTT. Translating it yields CAWGDNLGTEAFF.

Only a few counts were recorded for this clone. The rearrangement links TRBV5-6 to TRBJ2-7, with 11 bases that match TRBD1. The CDR3 is made up of 14 amino acids. CDR1 SGHDT and CDR2 YYEEEE come from the germline V gene. J was trimmed by 6 bases and V by 3 bases; bases with no gene match: 5. The CDR3 reads CASSSLGQGVEQYF. The CDR3, as DNA: TGTGCCAGCAGCTCCCTGGGACAGGGGGTCGAGCAGTACTTC.

Worth noting for this clone: Its ends do not fully match the called genes, so a read error is possible. The V and J genes are TRBV19 and TRBJ1-1; D unresolved. CDR3 length: 13 residues. CDR1 and CDR2 from the germline V gene are LNHDA and SQIVND (reference sequence). CDR3: CASTPLGNAEAFF. The CDR3 DNA reads TGTGCCAGTACCCCTCTCGGGAACGCTGAAGCTTTCTTT.

This chain's CDR3 is CASSSTGDRGVPGANVLTF. The CDR3 bases are TGCGCCAGCAGCTCGACCGGGGACAGGGGGGTGCCTGGGGCCAACGTCCTGACTTTC. The rearrangement uses TRBV5-1 and TRBJ2-6; 11 positions agree with TRBD1. CDR3 length: 19 residues. Trimming cost V 3 bases and J 2 bases; bases outside gene matches: 10. Germline CDR1 is SGHRS and CDR2 is YFSETQ.

This clone has a handful of counts. The chain employs TRBV6-2 or TRBV6-3 and TRBJ1-4; 8 bases line up with TRBD1. J was trimmed by 4 bases and V by 4 bases; bases with no gene match: 17. CDR1 MNHEY and CDR2 SVGEGT come from the germline V gene. This CDR3 is built from 19 residues. In nucleotides, the CDR3 is TGTGCCAGCAGTTTTCAACTTGAGCTTCCGGGACAGGTTAATGAAAAACTGTTTTTT. Translated: CASSFQLELPGQVNEKLFF.

The chain's CDR3 is CASSAGLAGVNLYNEQFF. CDR3 DNA: TGTGCCAGCAGCGCGGGACTAGCGGGAGTCAATTTATACAATGAGCAGTTCTTC. The J gene is TRBJ2-1, the V gene TRBV9, with 14 nucleotides matching TRBD2. The length of the CDR3 is 18 residues. J lost 4 bases, V lost 3 bases, and 9 bases had no gene match. Germline V gene sequence: CDR1 SGDLS, CDR2 YYNGEE.